What follows are 13 T cell receptor gamma chains derived from one specimen sequenced in a study of gamma delta lymphoproliferative disorders and STAT genes. TCRdb processed the multiplex PCR reads again with the CATT caller. The sample carries several hundred gamma-chain clones, roughly an eighth recorded once. PBMCs from patients and controls supplied the genomic DNA for sequencing. Sequenced sample: blood. The receptors originated from a human donor in good health.

Relative to its sample, this clone is large (0.1 to 1%). The V gene is TRGV4, the J gene TRGJ1 or TRGJ2. Because TCRdb records no J gene, it was assigned here through a match of the DNA to germline. Germline CDR1 and CDR2: EGSTGY and YDSYTSSV. The CDR3 runs to 14 residues. Trimming at V came to 0 bases and at J to 4 bases, leaving 6 bases not matched to a gene. The CDR3 DNA reads as TGTGCCACCTGGGATGGGCCTTCGTATTATAAGAAACTCTTT. Encoded protein: CATWDGPSYYKKLF.

By sample fraction, this clone is medium-sized. The chain joins TRGV9 to TRGJ1 or TRGJ2. TCRdb records no J gene; here it was assigned by comparing the DNA to germline. Per the germline V gene, CDR1 is GITISATS and CDR2 is ISYDGTV (reference sequence). The J segment lost 4 bases and the V segment lost 5 bases, leaving 5 bases of the junction unmatched. The CDR3 is 12 residues long. CDR3 sequence (DNA): TGTGCCTTGTGGGCTCGATATTATAAGAAACTCTTT. Translation gives CALWARYYKKLF.

This clone rates as large. The chain combines TRGV5 with TRGJP1. The J gene, absent from TCRdb, was called here by matching the DNA to germline. The CDR3 runs to 15 residues. Trimming removed 9 bases from V and 2 bases from J; junction bases left unmatched: 12. In germline, CDR1 is VINAFY, CDR2 YDVSNSKD. The CDR3 is CATGLRETTGWFKIF. The CDR3 DNA follows: TGTGCCACCGGACTGAGGGAGACCACTGGTTGGTTCAAGATATTT.

With the J gene uncalled, the V gene is TRGV9. In germline, CDR1 is GITISATS, CDR2 ISYDGTV (reference sequence). There are 11 residues in the CDR3. The DNA for the CDR3 is TGTGCCTTGTGGGAGCGGAGGGTTGGACTCTTT. It yields the protein CALWERRVGLF.

This clone is large in the sample. The chain couples TRGV3 to TRGJP2. TCRdb offers no J gene call, so here the DNA was matched to germline to obtain one. This CDR3 spans 13 amino acids. V shed 0 bases and J 9 bases; nucleotides not matched to a gene: 4. Germline lookup yields CDR1 VTNTFY and CDR2 YDVSTARD (reference sequence). CDR3: CATWDRPNWIKTF. The CDR3 coding sequence is TGTGCCACCTGGGACAGGCCTAATTGGATCAAGACGTTT.

In its sample, this clone is large. The chain is built from TRGV4 and TRGJ1 or TRGJ2. Germline matching of the DNA provided the J gene here, since TCRdb leaves it blank. Germline loops: CDR1 EGSTGY, CDR2 YDSYTSSV. The V and J ends lost 4 bases and 3 bases, in that order; junction bases with no gene match: 6. This CDR3 has 13 amino acids. The CDR3 spells CATWEELYYKKLF. CDR3 sequence (DNA): TGTGCCACCTGGGAGGAACTTTATTATAAGAAACTCTTT.

This clone is deemed large. The V and J genes are TRGV10 and TRGJ1 or TRGJ2. TCRdb offers no J gene call, so here the DNA was matched to germline to obtain one. TRGV10 is classed as an ORF, of uncertain function. After removal of 7 bases from V and 8 bases from J, the junction contained 6 bases not matched to a gene. This CDR3 spans 11 amino acids. CDR3 nucleotide sequence: TGTGCTGCGTGGTCGATTCATAAGAAACTCTTT. It codes for CAAWSIHKKLF.

This clone rates as medium-sized (0.01 to 0.1%). The chain couples TRGV5 to TRGJ1 or TRGJ2. The J gene was missing in TCRdb and was found by matching the end of the DNA to germline. Germline assignment: CDR1 VINAFY and CDR2 YDVSNSKD. The V and J ends lost 5 bases and 0 bases, in that order; junction bases with no gene match: 10. There are 15 residues in the CDR3. The CDR3 region is CATWVPLSNYYKKLF. For the CDR3, the DNA is TGTGCCACCTGGGTCCCCCTTTCGAATTATTATAAGAAACTCTTT.

Of note for this clone: One junction end disagrees with the germline gene, perhaps due to a read error. The chain employs TRGV10 and TRGJ1 or TRGJ2. The J gene, absent from TCRdb, was called here by matching the DNA to germline. TRGV10 is classed as an ORF, of uncertain function. CDR3 size: 10 residues. The CDR3 is CAGRYYKKLF. The CDR3 bases are TGCGCGGGGCGTTATTATAAGAAACTCTTT.

This clone is large. V gene TRGV8 combines with J gene TRGJP1. The J gene is not listed in TCRdb, so it was assigned here from a DNA match to germline. In germline, CDR1 is VENAVY, CDR2 YDSYNSRV. This CDR3 contains 13 residues. V trimming: 4 bases; J trimming: 7 bases; junction bases outside the gene matches: 6. As DNA, the CDR3 is TGTGCCACCTGGGACCACATTGGTTGGTTCAAGATATTT. It is translated as CATWDHIGWFKIF.

This clone is labeled as medium-sized. The genes are TRGV11 and TRGJ1 or TRGJ2. No J gene is reported in TCRdb; it was inferred here by comparing the DNA with germline. TRGV11 is noted as an ORF with a role that remains uncertain. The CDR3 consists of 18 residues. V was clipped by 0 bases and J by 1 base; unmatched bases: 12. The DNA of the CDR3 is TGTGCCTGCTGGATTAGGCACTGGAAATCAACAAATTATTATAAGAAACTCTTT. Its translation is CACWIRHWKSTNYYKKLF.

This clone is labeled large (0.1 to 1%). This rearrangement joins TRGV3 to TRGJ1 or TRGJ2. TCRdb gives no J gene; it was assigned here by matching the DNA to germline. V lost 6 bases to trimming and J lost 6 bases; unmatched junction nucleotides: 14. The CDR3 has 14 amino acids. Germline-derived CDR1 and CDR2 are VTNTFY and YDVSTARD (reference sequence). CDR3 nucleotide sequence: TGTGCCACCTGGATAAAACATCTAACTTATAAGAAACTCTTT. It yields the protein CATWIKHLTYKKLF.

This clone was counted a single time. The V call is TRGV10, the J call TRGJP1. The J gene, missing from TCRdb, was assigned here through DNA to germline matching. TRGV10 is known as an ORF, though its function is uncertain. The CDR3 length is 10 residues. With 11 bases clipped from V and 11 bases from J, the junction kept 6 bases outside the gene matches. This chain's CDR3 is CAARGWFKIF. For the CDR3, the DNA is TGTGCTGCGCGAGGATGGTTCAAGATATTT.